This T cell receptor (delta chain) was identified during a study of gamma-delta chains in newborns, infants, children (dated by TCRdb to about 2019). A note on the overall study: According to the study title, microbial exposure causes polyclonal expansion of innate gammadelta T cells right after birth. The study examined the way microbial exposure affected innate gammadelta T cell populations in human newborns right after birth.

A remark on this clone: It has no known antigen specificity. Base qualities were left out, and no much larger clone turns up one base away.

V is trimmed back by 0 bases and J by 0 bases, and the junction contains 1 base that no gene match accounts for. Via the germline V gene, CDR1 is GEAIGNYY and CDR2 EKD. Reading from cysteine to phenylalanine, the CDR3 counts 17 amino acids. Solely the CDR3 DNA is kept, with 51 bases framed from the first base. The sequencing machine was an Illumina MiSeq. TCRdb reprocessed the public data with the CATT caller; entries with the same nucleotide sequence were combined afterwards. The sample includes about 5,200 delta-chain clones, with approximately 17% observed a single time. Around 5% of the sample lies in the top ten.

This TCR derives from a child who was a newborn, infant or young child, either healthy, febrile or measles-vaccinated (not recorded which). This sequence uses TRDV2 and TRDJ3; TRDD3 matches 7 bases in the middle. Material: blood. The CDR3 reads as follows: CACDTWGTSWDTRQMFF. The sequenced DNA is TGTGCCTGTGACACCTGGGGGACCTCCTGGGACACCCGACAGATGTTTTTC.